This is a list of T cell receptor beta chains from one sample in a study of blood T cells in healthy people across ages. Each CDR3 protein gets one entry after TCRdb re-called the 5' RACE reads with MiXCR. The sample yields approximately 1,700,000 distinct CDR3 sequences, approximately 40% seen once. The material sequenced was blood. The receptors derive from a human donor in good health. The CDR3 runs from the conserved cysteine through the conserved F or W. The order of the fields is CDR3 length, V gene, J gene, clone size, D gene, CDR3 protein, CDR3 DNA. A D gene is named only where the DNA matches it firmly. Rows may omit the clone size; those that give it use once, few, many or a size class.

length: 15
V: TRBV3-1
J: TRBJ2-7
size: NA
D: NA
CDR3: CASSQELTGLYEQYF
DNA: TGTGCCAGCAGCCAAGAATTAACAGGGCTCTACGAGCAGTACTTC

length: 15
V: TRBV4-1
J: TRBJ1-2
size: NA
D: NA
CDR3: CASSQDGSGYSGYTF
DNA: TGCGCCAGCAGCCAAGACGGTTCGGGGTATTCTGGCTACACCTTC

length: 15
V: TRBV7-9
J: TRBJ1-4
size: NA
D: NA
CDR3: CASSSTRQRMEKLFF
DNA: TGTGCCAGCAGTTCCACCCGACAGCGGATGGAAAAACTGTTTTTT

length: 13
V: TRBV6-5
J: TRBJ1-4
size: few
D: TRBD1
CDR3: CASSQGQDRKLFF
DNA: TGTGCCAGCAGTCAAGGACAGGACAGAAAACTGTTTTTT

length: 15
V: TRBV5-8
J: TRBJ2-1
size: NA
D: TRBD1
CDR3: CTSSLGTGWINEQFF
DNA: TGTACCAGCAGCCTAGGGACAGGATGGATCAATGAGCAGTTCTTC

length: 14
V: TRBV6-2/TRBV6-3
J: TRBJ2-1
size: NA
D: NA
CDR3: CASSSLDPADEQFF
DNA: TGTGCCAGCAGTTCTTTGGACCCGGCCGATGAGCAGTTCTTC

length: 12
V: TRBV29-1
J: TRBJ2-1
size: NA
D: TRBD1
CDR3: CSVGQGAHEQFF
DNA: TGCAGCGTTGGGCAGGGGGCACATGAGCAGTTCTTC

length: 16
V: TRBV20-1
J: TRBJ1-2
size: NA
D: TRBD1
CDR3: CSARDSFVDRVFGYTF
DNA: TGCAGTGCTAGAGATAGCTTCGTGGACAGGGTGTTTGGCTACACCTTC

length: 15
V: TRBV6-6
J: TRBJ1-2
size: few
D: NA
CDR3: CASSRTTPWLGGYTF
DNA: TGTGCCAGCTCTCGGACAACCCCTTGGTTGGGTGGCTACACCTTC

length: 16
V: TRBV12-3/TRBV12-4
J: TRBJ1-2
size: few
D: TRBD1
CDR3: CASSLVGRGTGIGYTF
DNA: TGTGCCAGCAGCCTAGTGGGTCGTGGGACAGGGATCGGCTACACCTTC

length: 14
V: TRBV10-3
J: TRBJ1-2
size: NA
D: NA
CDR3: CAISDRVDNYGYTF
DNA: TGTGCCATCAGTGACAGGGTGGACAACTATGGCTACACCTTC

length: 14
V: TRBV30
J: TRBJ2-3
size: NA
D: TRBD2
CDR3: CAWRLAGSTDTQYF
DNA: TGTGCCTGGAGACTAGCGGGGTCAACAGATACGCAGTATTTT

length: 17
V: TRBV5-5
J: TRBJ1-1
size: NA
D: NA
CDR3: CASLIRPDGGLNTEAFF
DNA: TGTGCCAGCTTAATCCGGCCGGACGGGGGACTGAACACTGAAGCTTTCTTT

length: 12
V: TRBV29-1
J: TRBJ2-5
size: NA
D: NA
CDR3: CSVKLGGETQYF
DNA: TGCAGCGTTAAATTGGGTGGGGAGACCCAGTACTTC

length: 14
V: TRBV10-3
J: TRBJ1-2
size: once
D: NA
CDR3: CATWGQETNYGYTF
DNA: TGTGCCACCTGGGGACAAGAGACTAACTATGGCTACACCTTC

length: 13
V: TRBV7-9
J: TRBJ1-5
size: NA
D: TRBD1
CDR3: CASSVGTVQPQHF
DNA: TGTGCCAGCAGCGTGGGGACAGTTCAGCCCCAGCATTTT

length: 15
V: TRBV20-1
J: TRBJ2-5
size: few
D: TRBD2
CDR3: CSARFAGGNGETQYF
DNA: TGCAGTGCTAGATTCGCGGGGGGCAATGGGGAGACCCAGTACTTC

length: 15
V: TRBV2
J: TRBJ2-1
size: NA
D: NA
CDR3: CASSGPLAVGNEQFF
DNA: TGTGCCAGCAGTGGACCCCTAGCTGTGGGAAATGAGCAGTTCTTC

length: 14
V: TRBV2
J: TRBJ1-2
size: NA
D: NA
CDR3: CAGSERQGPRGYTF
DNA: TGTGCCGGCAGTGAACGGCAGGGCCCCAGGGGCTACACCTTC

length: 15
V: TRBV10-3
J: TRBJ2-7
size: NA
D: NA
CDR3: CATSELARANYEQYF
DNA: TGTGCCACCAGTGAATTAGCGCGGGCAAACTACGAGCAGTACTTC

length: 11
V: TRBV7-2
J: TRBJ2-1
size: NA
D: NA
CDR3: CASTVQYEQFF
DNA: TGTGCCAGCACCGTACAATATGAGCAGTTCTTC

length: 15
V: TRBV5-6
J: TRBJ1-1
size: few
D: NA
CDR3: CASTHPIDANTEAFF
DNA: TGTGCCAGCACCCACCCGATAGATGCGAACACTGAAGCTTTCTTT

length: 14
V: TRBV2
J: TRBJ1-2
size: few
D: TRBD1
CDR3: CASSGETGSYGYTF
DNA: TGTGCCAGCAGTGGGGAGACAGGGAGCTATGGCTACACCTTC

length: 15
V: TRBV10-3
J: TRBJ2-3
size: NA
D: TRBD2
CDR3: CAISERGGVADTQYF
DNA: TGTGCCATCAGTGAGCGGGGGGGAGTCGCAGATACGCAGTATTTT

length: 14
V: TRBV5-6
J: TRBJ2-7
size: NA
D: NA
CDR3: CASSAGIRAYEQYF
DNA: TGTGCCAGCAGCGCGGGAATCAGGGCCTACGAGCAGTACTTC

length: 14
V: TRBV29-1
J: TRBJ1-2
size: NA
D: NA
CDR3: CSVGLTGSNYGYTF
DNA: TGCAGCGTTGGCCTCACCGGGAGTAACTATGGCTACACCTTC

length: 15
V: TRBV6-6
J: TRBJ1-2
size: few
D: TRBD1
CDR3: CASNDLRTGEYGYTF
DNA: TGTGCCAGCAATGACTTACGGACAGGGGAATATGGCTACACCTTC

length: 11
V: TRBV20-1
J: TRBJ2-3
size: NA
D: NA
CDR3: CSALFSDTQYF
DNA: TGCAGTGCTTTGTTTTCAGATACGCAGTATTTT

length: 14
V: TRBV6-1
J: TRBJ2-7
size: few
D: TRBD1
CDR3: CASGPGQGVREQYF
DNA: TGTGCCAGCGGGCCGGGACAGGGGGTCCGCGAGCAGTACTTC

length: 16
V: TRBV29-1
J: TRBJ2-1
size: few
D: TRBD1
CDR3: CSVEVRARGQVGEQFF
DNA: TGCAGCGTCGAAGTTAGGGCCAGGGGGCAGGTCGGAGAGCAGTTCTTC

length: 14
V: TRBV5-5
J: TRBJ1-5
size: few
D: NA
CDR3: CASSLGPGRQPQHF
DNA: TGTGCCAGCAGCTTGGGACCGGGAAGGCAGCCCCAGCATTTT

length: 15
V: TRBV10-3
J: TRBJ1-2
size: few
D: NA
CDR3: CAISEVVLGSNGYTF
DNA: TGTGCCATCAGTGAGGTTGTTCTGGGGAGTAATGGCTACACCTTC

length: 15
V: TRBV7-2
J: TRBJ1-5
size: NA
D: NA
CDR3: CASTETGVGGQPQHF
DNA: TGTGCCAGCACCGAGACGGGGGTGGGCGGTCAGCCCCAGCATTTT

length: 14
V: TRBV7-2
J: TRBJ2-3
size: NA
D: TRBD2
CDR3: CASTRGGDTDTQYF
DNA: TGTGCCAGCACCCGGGGGGGCGACACAGATACGCAGTATTTT

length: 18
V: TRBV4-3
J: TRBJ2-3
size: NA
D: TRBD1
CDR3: CASSLTTRTGGITDTQYF
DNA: TGCGCCAGCAGTCTAACCACTCGGACAGGGGGAATCACAGATACGCAGTATTTT

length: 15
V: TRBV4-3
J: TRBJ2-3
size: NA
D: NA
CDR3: CASSQFWGSTDTQYF
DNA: TGCGCCAGCAGCCAATTTTGGGGAAGCACAGATACGCAGTATTTT

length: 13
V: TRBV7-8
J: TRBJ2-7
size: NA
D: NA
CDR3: CASSPYGGREQYF
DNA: TGTGCCAGCAGCCCCTACGGGGGTCGCGAGCAGTACTTC

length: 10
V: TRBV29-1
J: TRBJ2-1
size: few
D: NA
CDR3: CSVEEYEQFF
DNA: TGCAGCGTTGAAGAGTATGAGCAGTTCTTC

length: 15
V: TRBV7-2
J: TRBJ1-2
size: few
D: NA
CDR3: CASSFAETANYGYTF
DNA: TGTGCCAGCAGCTTCGCTGAGACCGCTAACTATGGCTACACCTTC

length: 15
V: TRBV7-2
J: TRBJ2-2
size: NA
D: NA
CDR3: CASSFSGPGAGELFF
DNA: TGTGCCAGCAGCTTTTCCGGTCCGGGTGCCGGGGAGCTGTTTTTT

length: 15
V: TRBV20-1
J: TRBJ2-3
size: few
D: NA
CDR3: CSAGTTTTSTDTQYF
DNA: TGCAGTGCTGGCACTACTACCACTAGCACAGATACGCAGTATTTT

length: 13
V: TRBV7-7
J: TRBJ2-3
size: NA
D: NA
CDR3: CASSTGRSDTQYF
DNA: TGTGCTAGTAGCACAGGGCGGTCCGATACGCAGTATTTT

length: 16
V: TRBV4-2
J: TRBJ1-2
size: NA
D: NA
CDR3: CASSPRRAGGDYGYTF
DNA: TGTGCCAGCAGCCCCAGGCGGGCCGGGGGGGACTATGGCTACACCTTC

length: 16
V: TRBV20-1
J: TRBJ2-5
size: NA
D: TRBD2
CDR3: CSARDRRAGGRETQYF
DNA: TGCAGTGCTAGAGATCGTAGGGCGGGGGGCCGAGAGACCCAGTACTTC

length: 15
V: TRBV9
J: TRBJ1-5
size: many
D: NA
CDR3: CASSGGDHSNQPQHF
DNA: TGTGCCAGCAGCGGGGGAGACCATAGCAATCAGCCCCAGCATTTT

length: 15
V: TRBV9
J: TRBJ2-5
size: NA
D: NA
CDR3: CASSGSGVRGETQYF
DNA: TGTGCCAGCAGCGGGAGTGGAGTACGGGGGGAGACCCAGTACTTC

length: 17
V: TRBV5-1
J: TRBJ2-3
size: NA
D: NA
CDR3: CASSLKGTDPIADTQYF
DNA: TGCGCCAGCAGCTTGAAGGGCACGGACCCCATTGCAGATACGCAGTATTTT

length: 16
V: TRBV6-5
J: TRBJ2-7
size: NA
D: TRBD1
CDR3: CASSSLDRIPSYEQYF
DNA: TGTGCCAGCAGTTCTTTGGACAGGATTCCCTCCTACGAGCAGTACTTC

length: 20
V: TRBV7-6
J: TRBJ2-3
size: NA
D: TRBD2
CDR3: CASSLVSGLAGGRNTDTQYF
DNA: TGTGCCAGCAGCTTAGTTTCGGGACTAGCGGGGGGCCGGAACACAGATACGCAGTATTTT

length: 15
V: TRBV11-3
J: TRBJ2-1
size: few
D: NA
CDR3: CASSLVSTIYNEQFF
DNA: TGTGCCAGCAGCTTAGTATCGACCATCTACAATGAGCAGTTCTTC

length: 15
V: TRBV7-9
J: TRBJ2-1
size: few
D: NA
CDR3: CASSLGSFESNEQFF
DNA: TGTGCCAGCAGCTTAGGGTCTTTCGAGAGCAATGAGCAGTTCTTC

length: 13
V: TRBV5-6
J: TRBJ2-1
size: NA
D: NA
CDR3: CASSTPGGNEQFF
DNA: TGTGCCAGCAGCACCCCCGGGGGAAATGAGCAGTTCTTC

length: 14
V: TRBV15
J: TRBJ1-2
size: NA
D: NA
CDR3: CATSRDPGVYGYTF
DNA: TGTGCCACCAGCAGAGATCCAGGGGTGTATGGCTACACCTTC

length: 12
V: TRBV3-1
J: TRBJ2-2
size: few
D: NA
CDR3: CASSPPSGELFF
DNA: TGTGCCAGCAGCCCTCCATCCGGGGAGCTGTTTTTT

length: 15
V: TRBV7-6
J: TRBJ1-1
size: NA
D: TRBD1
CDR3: CASSFQTGGITEAFF
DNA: TGTGCCAGCAGCTTCCAGACAGGGGGAATCACTGAAGCTTTCTTT

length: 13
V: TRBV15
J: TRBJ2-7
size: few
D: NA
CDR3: CATAPGQTYEQYF
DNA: TGTGCCACCGCCCCGGGACAAACCTACGAGCAGTACTTC

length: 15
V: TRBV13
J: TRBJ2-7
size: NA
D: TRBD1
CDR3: CASSVTGAAAYEQYF
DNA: TGTGCCAGCAGCGTTACAGGGGCCGCCGCCTACGAGCAGTACTTC

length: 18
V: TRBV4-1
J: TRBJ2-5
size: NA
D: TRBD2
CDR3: CASSQDWLAGSYQETQYF
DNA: TGCGCCAGCAGCCAAGATTGGCTAGCGGGGAGCTACCAAGAGACCCAGTACTTC

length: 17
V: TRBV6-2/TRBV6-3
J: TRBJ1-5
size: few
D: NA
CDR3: CASKRAPLARGNQPQHF
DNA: TGTGCCAGCAAGAGAGCCCCCTTGGCGAGGGGTAACCAGCCCCAGCATTTT

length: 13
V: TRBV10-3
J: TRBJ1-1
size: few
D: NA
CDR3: CAISEGQNTEAFF
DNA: TGTGCCATCAGTGAGGGTCAAAACACTGAAGCTTTCTTT